The 31 T cell receptor beta chains below come from one sample, sequenced in a study of blood T cell repertoires in COVID-19. Here immunoSEQ multiplex PCR was the method, and the copy in TCRdb shows in-frame clones only, minus some. Of over 150,000 clones listed, roughly 79% were seen once; the top ten hold about 6.9%. The specimen sequenced was peripheral blood. The receptors come from a human donor with acute or convalescent COVID-19. The donor label of this sample is uncertain.

The chain recombines TRBV10-1 with TRBJ2-1, with TRBD2 identical over 11 bases. V was pared by 6 bases and J by 8 bases, with 9 bases of the junction left unmatched. This CDR3 is 15 amino acids long. CDR1 WNHNN and CDR2 SYGVQD come from the germline V gene (reference sequence). The CDR3 region is CASSPGTSGRYEQFF. The CDR3 nucleotides read TGCGCCAGCAGCCCCGGAACTAGCGGGAGATATGAGCAGTTCTTC.

This chain joins TRBV7-2 and TRBJ2-1, with TRBD2 matching over 7 bases. Germline V gene lookup returns CDR1 SGHTA and CDR2 FQGNSA. V shed 0 bases, J shed 10 bases, and the junction held 6 bases outside the gene matches. CDR3 length equals 14 residues. The CDR3 protein is CASSLAGGSREQFF. The DNA for the CDR3 is TGTGCCAGCAGCTTAGCGGGAGGGTCCAGGGAGCAGTTCTTC.

This sequence joins TRBV11-3 and TRBJ1-1, with D perhaps TRBD1 (5 bases). The CDR3 covers 15 residues. V dropped 1 base and J dropped 7 bases, with 16 bases sitting between them. Germline CDR1 is SGHNT and CDR2 is YENEEA. The CDR3 DNA reads as TGTGCCAGCAGCTTAGCCGGACACGCCTCGAGTGAAGCTTTCTTT. Its protein product is CASSLAGHASSEAFF.

The chain employs TRBV5-1 and TRBJ1-3; no definite D call. CDR1 is SGHRS and CDR2 is YFSETQ in the germline V gene. V dropped 0 bases and J dropped 0 bases, with 7 bases sitting between them. The CDR3 is 15 residues long. The CDR3 nucleotides are TGCGCCAGCAGCTTGGAAAGCGGCTCTGGAAACACCATATATTTT. Translated, it gives CASSLESGSGNTIYF.

This clone has only one observation. CDR3 sequence (DNA): TGCGCCAGCAGCTTGGCGGGACTACAAACCAATGAGCAGTTCTTC. Its translation: CASSLAGLQTNEQFF. This sequence joins TRBV5-1 and TRBJ2-1; 7 nucleotides line up with TRBD2. V shed 0 bases, J shed 6 bases, and the junction held 6 bases outside the gene matches. This CDR3 spans 15 amino acids. Germline V lookup: CDR1 SGHRS, CDR2 YFSETQ.

Concerning this clone itself: In the same sample, other DNA sequences code for this CDR3. The chain employs TRBV11-2 and TRBJ2-1; maybe TRBD1 (6 bases). The CDR3 length is 13 residues. The V end lost 1 base, the J end lost 7 bases, and 8 bases lay between the germline ends. From germline, CDR1 is SGHAT and CDR2 FQNNGV. The CDR3 loop is CASSLVRGNEQFF. The CDR3 nucleotides are TGTGCCAGCAGCTTAGTCAGGGGTAATGAGCAGTTCTTC.

The table lists this clone with a count of one. This chain links TRBV6-4 with TRBJ2-7; TRBD2 agrees at 7 bases. Trimming took 5 bases from V and 0 from J; bases not matched to a gene: 7. CDR1 MRHNA and CDR2 SNTAGT come from the germline V gene. This CDR3 comprises 15 residues. The CDR3 DNA sequence: TGTGCCAGCAGTCGGGAGCGGGGCAGCTCCTACGAGCAGTACTTC. Translated, it gives CASSRERGSSYEQYF.

This clone turned up a few times. This chain uses TRBV3-1 (or the pseudogene TRBV3-2) with TRBJ2-5, with D maybe TRBD1 (6 bases). The V gene's germline CDR1 is LGHDT and CDR2 YNNKEL (reference sequence). CDR3 length: 14 amino acids. Trimming took 2 bases from V and 5 from J, leaving 12 bases between them. This chain's CDR3 is CASSQTGLRETQYF. CDR3 DNA: TGTGCCAGCAGCCAAACAGGGCTCAGGGAGACCCAGTACTTC.

The J gene is TRBJ1-1, the V gene TRBV6-5, with D possibly matching TRBD1 (5 bases). Germline V gene lookup returns CDR1 MNHEY and CDR2 SVGAGI. The CDR3 sequence is 14 residues long. Trimming took off 2 bases at V and 1 base at J, with 8 bases between the two ends. Here the CDR3 DNA reads TGTGCCAGCAGTTACGCGCAGGGGAACACTGAAGCTTTCTTT. It codes for CASSYAQGNTEAFF.

This clone has only a few counts. J is TRBJ2-1 and V is TRBV4-2, with 16 bases lining up with TRBD2. The germline V gene encodes CDR1 LGHNA and CDR2 YNFKEQ. The CDR3 covers 18 residues. V lost 4 bases, J lost 3 bases, and 6 bases stayed unmatched. The CDR3 spells CASSLAGTSGRDYNEQFF. CDR3 nucleotides: TGTGCCAGCAGCCTCGCCGGGACTAGCGGGAGGGACTACAATGAGCAGTTCTTC.

This chain uses TRBV7-6 with TRBJ2-7; 12 bases agree with TRBD2. Trimming cost V 4 bases and J 7 bases; bases outside gene matches: 11. The CDR3 is made up of 16 amino acids. Germline values: CDR1 SGHVS, CDR2 FNYEAQ. The CDR3 reads CASSSWTSGNNFEQYF. CDR3 nucleotides: TGTGCCAGCAGCTCATGGACTAGCGGGAACAACTTTGAGCAGTACTTC.

The chain is built from TRBV4-2 and TRBJ2-3, with D unresolved. Trimming removed 4 bases from V and 0 bases from J, with 2 bases in between. CDR3 size: 12 residues. Germline values: CDR1 LGHNA, CDR2 YNFKEQ. CDR3 residues: CASSLSTDTQYF. The CDR3 nucleotides are TGTGCCAGCAGCCTAAGCACAGATACGCAGTATTTT.

V gene TRBV29-1 combines with J gene TRBJ2-1, with D perhaps matching TRBD2 (5 bases). Deletions cut 7 bases from V and 6 bases from J, with 19 bases between. Germline V gene sequence: CDR1 SQVTM, CDR2 ANQGSEA. The CDR3 sequence is 14 residues long. CDR3 DNA sequence: TGCAGCGCCGAGGGCCGATCATTCTCCAATGAGCAGTTCTTC. Its protein product is CSAEGRSFSNEQFF.

This clone was counted many times. The chain is built from TRBV11-2 and TRBJ2-1; 8 bases fit TRBD2. CDR1 SGHAT and CDR2 FQNNGV come from the germline V gene. This CDR3 contains 16 residues. V shed 1 base, J shed 6 bases, and the junction held 8 bases outside the gene matches. The CDR3 is CASSLGAASGPNEQFF. The CDR3 DNA sequence: TGTGCCAGCAGCTTAGGCGCTGCTAGCGGGCCCAATGAGCAGTTCTTC.

This rearrangement joins TRBV9 to TRBJ2-3, with a possible D match to TRBD1 (5 bases). This CDR3 has 16 residues. V lost 0 bases, J lost 6 bases, and 17 bases lay in between. Per the germline V gene, CDR1 is SGDLS and CDR2 is YYNGEE. CDR3 DNA sequence: TGTGCCAGCAGCGTAGGTGGGGCGCGTCCAAGGGATACGCAGTATTTT. The encoded protein is CASSVGGARPRDTQYF. The full variable domain, in which reference TRBV9 and TRBJ2-3 provide the parts outside the CDR3, is DSGVTQTPKHLITATGQRVTLRCSPRSGDLSVYWYQQSLDQGLQFLIQYYNGEERAKGNILERFSAQQFPDLHSELNLSSLELGDSALYFCASSVGGARPRDTQYFGPGTRLTVL.

V gene TRBV18 combines with J gene TRBJ2-7, with 8 bases aligning to TRBD1. V was pared by 3 bases and J by 2 bases, with 6 bases of the junction left unmatched. From germline, CDR1 is KGHSH and CDR2 LQKENI. There are 15 residues in the CDR3. This CDR3 reads CASSPRQGAAYEQYF. For the CDR3, the DNA is TGTGCCAGCTCACCCCGGCAGGGGGCGGCCTACGAGCAGTACTTC.

J is TRBJ2-5 and V is TRBV19; 10 bases fit TRBD2. Germline CDR1 reads LNHDA; CDR2 reads SQIVND (reference sequence). The CDR3 spans 16 residues. J lost 5 bases, V lost 4 bases, and 10 bases had no gene match. CDR3 loop: CASSKRTSGPGETQYF. CDR3 nucleotides: TGTGCCAGTAGTAAGAGGACTAGCGGCCCGGGGGAGACCCAGTACTTC.

The rearrangement uses TRBV15 and TRBJ1-1, with unresolved D. V was cut by 0 bases and J by 3 bases, with 11 bases left in between. This CDR3 region has 15 residues. Germline V CDR1 and CDR2: LNHNV, YYDKDF (reference sequence). CDR3 protein: CATSRDVHSYTEAFF. The CDR3 nucleotides are TGTGCCACCAGCAGAGATGTCCACAGCTACACTGAAGCTTTCTTT.

The rearrangement uses TRBV5-8 and TRBJ2-7; no definite D call. V was shortened by 2 bases and J by 6 bases, with 12 bases between the two germline ends. CDR1 is SGHTS, CDR2 YDEGEE, per germline. The CDR3 is 13 amino acids. The CDR3 reads CASSFFRAREQYF. The DNA for the CDR3 is TGTGCCAGCAGCTTTTTCCGAGCTCGCGAGCAGTACTTC.

This clone occurred a few times. The chain couples TRBV12-3 or TRBV12-4 to TRBJ1-3, with D perhaps matching TRBD1 (5 bases). Trimming shortened V by 5 bases and J by 8 bases, and 13 bases separated the two germline ends. The CDR3 is made up of 13 amino acids. As DNA, the CDR3 is TGTGCCAGCAGTCCGACCAGGGCGTACACCATATATTTT. Amino acid sequence: CASSPTRAYTIYF.

The chain couples TRBV27 to TRBJ2-7; D is perhaps TRBD1 (5 bases). CDR3 length equals 15 residues. The V end lost 6 bases, the J end lost 5 bases, and 20 bases lay between the germline ends. Germline CDR1 MNHEY, CDR2 SMNVEV (reference sequence). CDR3 loop: CASRTPTAGHHEQYF. The CDR3 region has the DNA TGTGCCAGCAGAACGCCAACGGCAGGGCACCACGAGCAGTACTTC.

The chain is built from TRBV5-1 and TRBJ1-2, with 7 bases that match TRBD1. The V gene end was trimmed by 0 bases and the J gene end by 4 bases; junction bases not matched to a gene: 6. The CDR3 covers 15 residues. Germline CDR1 reads SGHRS; CDR2 reads YFSETQ. CDR3 in DNA: TGCGCCAGCAGCTTGGCCGAGGGGGCGAGCTATGGCTACACCTTC. Translating it yields CASSLAEGASYGYTF.

This clone occurred many times. This chain links TRBV7-2 with TRBJ2-7, with 7 bases fitting TRBD2. Losses at the gene ends were 6 bases for V and 1 base for J; bases not matched to a gene: 6. The length of the CDR3 is 14 residues. Germline-derived CDR1 and CDR2 are SGHTA and FQGNSA. Here the CDR3 DNA reads TGTGCCAGCAGGCCGCCTAGCGGATCCTACGAGCAGTACTTC. This translates into CASRPPSGSYEQYF.

This sequence joins TRBV6-5 and TRBJ1-1, with TRBD1 matching 12 bases. The CDR3 sequence is 15 residues long. Trimming took 5 bases from V and 12 from J; bases not matched to a gene: 13. CDR1 is MNHEY and CDR2 is SVGAGI in the germline V gene. CDR3 region: CASSPYFGTGGTSFF. For the CDR3, the DNA is TGTGCCAGCAGTCCCTACTTCGGGACAGGGGGCACGTCTTTCTTT.

The chain joins TRBV28 to TRBJ2-2; 9 nucleotides agree with TRBD2. The trim removed 4 bases at V and 1 base at J, leaving 1 base unmatched. The CDR3 consists of 15 residues. CDR1 is MDHEN, CDR2 SYDVKM, per germline. The CDR3 loop reads CASSSSGKNTGELFF. The CDR3 DNA reads as TGTGCCAGCAGTTCTAGCGGGAAGAACACCGGGGAGCTGTTTTTT.

J is TRBJ2-3 and V is TRBV5-4, with 7 bases matching TRBD2. Germline V gene lookup returns CDR1 SGHNT and CDR2 YYREEE (reference sequence). The CDR3 is 15 amino acids. The J segment lost 1 base and the V segment lost 4 bases, leaving 6 bases of the junction unmatched. CDR3 loop: CASSASGGGTDTQYF. The DNA for the CDR3 is TGTGCCAGCAGCGCCTCGGGAGGTGGCACAGATACGCAGTATTTT.

V and J are TRBV27 and TRBJ1-5, with TRBD1 matching 11 bases. V shed 6 bases and J 4 bases; nucleotides not matched to a gene: 5. There are 15 residues in the CDR3. The V gene's germline CDR1 is MNHEY and CDR2 SMNVEV (reference sequence). The DNA of the CDR3 is TGTGCCAGCAGCCCTGGGACAGGGGGGAATCAGCCCCAGCATTTT. Translating gives CASSPGTGGNQPQHF.

This clone showed up just a few times. The V and J genes are TRBV18 and TRBJ2-7; 7 bases map to TRBD1. CDR3 length equals 16 residues. In germline, CDR1 is KGHSH, CDR2 LQKENI. Trimming at V came to 2 bases and at J to 3 bases, leaving 10 bases not matched to a gene. CDR3 sequence: CASSPTQGLSGYEQYF. The CDR3, as DNA: TGTGCCAGCTCACCAACACAGGGGTTATCTGGCTACGAGCAGTACTTC.

The rearrangement links TRBV4-2 to TRBJ1-2; possible D gene TRBD1, 5 bases. CDR3 length: 13 residues. CDR1 is LGHNA, CDR2 YNFKEQ, per germline. The ends were cut back, 4 bases at V and 2 bases at J, with 8 bases in the middle. DNA of the CDR3: TGTGCCAGCAGCCTCGGGGGGAACTATGGCTACACCTTC. Amino acids: CASSLGGNYGYTF.

This chain joins TRBV6-1 and TRBJ2-2, with a weak D call TRBD1 (6 bases). CDR1 is MNHNS, CDR2 SASEGT, per germline. V lost 2 bases and J lost 4, with 11 bases in between. The CDR3 runs 15 residues. CDR3 protein: CASSEQGRVTGELFF. CDR3 bases: TGTGCCAGCAGTGAACAGGGGCGGGTCACCGGGGAGCTGTTTTTT.

The rearrangement uses TRBV6-5 and TRBJ2-1, with 13 bases identical to TRBD2. Trimming at V came to 8 bases and at J to 15 bases, leaving 10 bases not matched to a gene. The CDR3 totals 13 residues. Germline CDR1 and CDR2: MNHEY and SVGAGI. DNA for the CDR3: TGTGCCAGCGCTGGGACTAGCGGGACCCGCCGGTTCTTC. This translates into CASAGTSGTRRFF.